The 32 T cell receptor beta chains below all came from one sample that was sequenced in a study of blood T cell repertoires in COVID-19. Sequencing was performed with immunoSEQ multiplex PCR; in TCRdb, only in-frame clones are kept and a portion is missing. The sample has around 310,000 clones, about 90% seen once. Input material: PBMCs or T cells enriched from blood (not recorded which). Receptors were obtained from a man aged 30 to 45 who had recovered from COVID-19.

CDR3 coding DNA: TGTGCCAGCAGCCAAGGCGGGACAGGGCACTACGAGCAGTACTTC. Protein: CASSQGGTGHYEQYF. The chain is built from TRBV3-1 (or the pseudogene TRBV3-2) and TRBJ2-7, with 9 bases lining up with TRBD1. V lost 1 base, J lost 3 bases, and 4 bases stayed unmatched. The CDR3 length is 15 residues. Per germline, CDR1 LGHDT and CDR2 YNNKEL (reference sequence).

This chain links TRBV6-1 with TRBJ2-1, with a weak D call TRBD1 (5 bases). The germline V gene encodes CDR1 MNHNS and CDR2 SASEGT. With 2 bases removed from V and 8 bases from J, the gap between germline ends came to 10 bases. CDR3 length: 13 residues. The CDR3 loop reads CASSEQGRYEQFF. The DNA of the CDR3 is TGTGCCAGCAGTGAACAGGGTCGGTATGAGCAGTTCTTC.

This rearrangement joins TRBV7-8 to TRBJ2-3; 8 bases align to TRBD1. CDR1 and CDR2 from the germline V gene are SGHVS and FQNEAQ. This CDR3 has 15 residues. The trim removed 5 bases at V and 0 bases at J, leaving 4 bases unmatched. Here the CDR3 reads CASSARQGSTDTQYF. The CDR3 coding sequence is TGTGCCAGCAGCGCAAGACAGGGGAGCACAGATACGCAGTATTTT. Combining the CDR3 with reference TRBV7-8 and TRBJ2-3 gives the whole variable domain GAGVSQSPRYKVAKRGQDVALRCDPISGHVSLFWYQQALGQGPEFLTYFQNEAQLDKSGLPSDRFFAERPEGSVSTLKIQRTQQEDSAVYLCASSARQGSTDTQYFGPGTRLTVL.

This chain connects TRBV5-1 to TRBJ1-2, with 8 bases matching TRBD1. Germline CDR1 is SGHRS and CDR2 is YFSETQ. V lost 2 bases, J lost 6 bases, and 9 bases stayed unmatched. This CDR3 region has 15 residues. CDR3 residues: CASSLAGQEGDGYTF. The CDR3 region has the DNA TGCGCCAGCAGCTTAGCGGGACAGGAGGGTGATGGCTACACCTTC.

V usage is TRBV5-5 and J usage is TRBJ2-6; 10 nucleotides match TRBD1. The CDR3 spans 16 residues. Germline CDR1 reads SGHKS; CDR2 reads YYEKEE (reference sequence). V lost 2 bases, J lost 4 bases, and 3 bases stayed unmatched. In DNA form, the CDR3 reads TGTGCCAGCAGCTTCGGGACAGGGGTCGGGGCCAACGTCCTGACTTTC. Encoded protein: CASSFGTGVGANVLTF.

The chain couples TRBV18 to TRBJ1-2, with no clear D. The germline V gene has CDR1 KGHSH and CDR2 LQKENI. The CDR3 has 13 residues. The germline V and J ends were trimmed by 2 bases and 4 bases, with 8 bases remaining between them. In DNA, the CDR3 is TGTGCCAGCTCACCAGGTCCGGGCTATGGCTACACCTTC. This encodes CASSPGPGYGYTF.

The gene calls are TRBV5-1 and TRBJ1-3, with D possibly being TRBD1 (6 bases). Germline-derived CDR1 and CDR2 are SGHRS and YFSETQ. With 3 bases removed from V and 2 bases from J, the gap between germline ends came to 9 bases. CDR3 size: 14 residues. CDR3 bases: TGCGCCAGCAGCTCACAGGGAACTGGAAACACCATATATTTT. Translating gives CASSSQGTGNTIYF.

CDR3 sequence (DNA): TGTGCCAGTAGTATAGTTTCGCCGGGTGGCTACACCTTC. Amino acid sequence: CASSIVSPGGYTF. The rearrangement uses TRBV19 and TRBJ1-2; no definite D call. The CDR3 is 13 amino acids. The germline CDR1 and CDR2 sequences are LNHDA and SQIVND (reference sequence). The ends were cut back, 1 base at V and 7 bases at J, with 10 bases in the middle.

The chain employs TRBV6-2 or TRBV6-3 and TRBJ2-2, with 8 bases identical to TRBD1. Germline assignment: CDR1 MNHEY and CDR2 SVGEGT. The junction had 8 bases not matched to a gene; V was cut back by 5 bases and J by 6 bases. This CDR3 has 15 amino acids. This CDR3 reads CASSGGGTGSGELFF. CDR3 DNA: TGTGCCAGCAGTGGGGGTGGGACAGGTTCCGGGGAGCTGTTTTTT.

The V call is TRBV28, the J call TRBJ1-1, with a possible D match to TRBD1 (5 bases). Germline CDR1 MDHEN, CDR2 SYDVKM. The CDR3 is 12 residues long. V lost 5 bases, J lost 7 bases, and 11 bases lay in between. As DNA, the CDR3 is TGTGCCAGCAGTCTTGGGGGGTATGAAGCTTTCTTT. It is translated as CASSLGGYEAFF.

The chain is built from TRBV5-1 and TRBJ1-4, with TRBD1 matching over 9 bases. The J segment lost 6 bases and the V segment lost 4 bases, leaving 7 bases of the junction unmatched. The CDR3 is 15 residues long. Germline CDR1 is SGHRS and CDR2 is YFSETQ. For the CDR3, the DNA is TGCGCCAGCAGCCAACAGGGGGCCGAGTATGAAAAACTGTTTTTT. Its translation: CASSQQGAEYEKLFF.

V is TRBV11-3 and J is TRBJ2-3, with D possibly TRBD2 on 5 matching bases. CDR3 length: 14 amino acids. With 3 bases removed from V and 5 bases from J, the gap between germline ends came to 12 bases. Per the germline V gene, CDR1 is SGHNT and CDR2 is YENEEA. The CDR3 loop reads CASSFSSGLDTQYF. DNA of the CDR3: TGTGCCAGCAGCTTTTCTTCGGGATTAGATACGCAGTATTTT.

The chain combines TRBV11-2 with TRBJ1-1; perhaps TRBD1 as D (5 bases). CDR1 is SGHAT and CDR2 is FQNNGV in the germline V gene. The CDR3 runs 14 residues. V lost 2 bases and J 4 bases, leaving 11 bases between the germline ends. This chain's CDR3 is CASSLTEGRTEAFF. DNA for the CDR3: TGTGCCAGCAGCTTAACGGAGGGGCGCACTGAAGCTTTCTTT.

The chain employs TRBV15 and TRBJ1-6; D perhaps matches TRBD1 (6 bases). Trimming shortened V by 3 bases and J by 7 bases, and 10 bases separated the two germline ends. Germline V CDR1 and CDR2: LNHNV, YYDKDF (reference sequence). The CDR3 is made up of 14 amino acids. The CDR3 protein is CATSRKDRNSPLHF. For the CDR3, the DNA is TGTGCCACCAGCAGGAAGGACAGAAATTCACCCCTCCACTTT.

This sequence joins TRBV19 and TRBJ1-2; D call uncertain. Germline assignment: CDR1 LNHDA and CDR2 SQIVND (reference sequence). V was pared by 1 base and J by 4 bases, with 16 bases between. This CDR3 region has 16 residues. This CDR3 is CASSIGTPPLGYGYTF. For the CDR3, the DNA is TGTGCCAGTAGTATAGGTACACCACCGCTTGGCTATGGCTACACCTTC.

The genes are TRBV12-3 or TRBV12-4 and TRBJ2-3, with a tentative D call TRBD1 (7 bases). The CDR3 totals 13 residues. V lost 5 bases and J 4 bases, leaving 10 bases between the germline ends. The CDR3 here is CASSPRGADTQYF. CDR3 nucleotide sequence: TGTGCCAGCAGTCCCAGGGGGGCAGATACGCAGTATTTT.

This chain links TRBV7-9 with TRBJ1-3, with D possibly being TRBD1 (5 bases). The V and J ends lost 1 base and 4 bases respectively, with 8 bases between them. This CDR3 spans 14 amino acids. The germline CDR1 and CDR2 sequences are SEHNR and FQNEAQ (reference sequence). Here the CDR3 DNA reads TGTGCCAGCAGCTTAGTAGGGGCCGGAAACACCATATATTTT. It translates to CASSLVGAGNTIYF.

J is TRBJ1-1 and V is TRBV3-1 (or the pseudogene TRBV3-2); the match to TRBD1 covers 8 bases. Trimming cost V 1 base and J 4 bases; bases outside gene matches: 8. Germline V lookup: CDR1 LGHDT, CDR2 YNNKEL (reference sequence). The CDR3 runs to 16 residues. In DNA form, the CDR3 reads TGTGCCAGCAGCCAAGTTGGGACAGGTAGGTCCACTGAAGCTTTCTTT. Translating it yields CASSQVGTGRSTEAFF.

The V gene is TRBV7-9, the J gene TRBJ1-5; tentatively, D is TRBD1 (5 bases). V lost 4 bases and J 2 bases, leaving 9 bases between the germline ends. CDR1 and CDR2 (germline): SEHNR, FQNEAQ (reference sequence). The CDR3 contains 14 residues. CDR3 bases: TGTGCCAGCAGCTCAGGGAATGGCAATCAGCCCCAGCATTTT. Its translation is CASSSGNGNQPQHF.

The rearrangement uses TRBV11-2 and TRBJ1-2; weak D call: TRBD1 (5 bases). The CDR3 is 19 amino acids. The germline V gene has CDR1 SGHAT and CDR2 FQNNGV. V lost 2 bases and J 2 bases, leaving 24 bases between the germline ends. This chain's CDR3 is CASSLSGLSNNRGNYGYTF. The CDR3 DNA is TGTGCCAGCAGCTTATCGGGCTTATCGAACAATAGGGGAAACTATGGCTACACCTTC.

The chain combines TRBV14 with TRBJ1-6; D not resolved. Germline CDR1 is SGHDN and CDR2 is FVKESK. This CDR3 spans 15 amino acids. Trimming removed 1 base from V and 9 bases from J, with 13 bases in between. DNA for the CDR3: TGTGCCAGCAGCCAAGCCCTGTACAGTGGTTCACCCCTCCACTTT. Translated, it gives CASSQALYSGSPLHF. Full variable domain (rest looked up from reference TRBV14 and TRBJ1-6): EAGVTQFPSHSVIEKGQTVTLRCDPISGHDNLYWYRRVMGKEIKFLLHFVKESKQDESGMPNNRFLAERTGGTYSTLKVQPAELEDSGVYFCASSQALYSGSPLHFGNGTRLTVT.

This rearrangement joins TRBV27 to TRBJ2-1; 11 bases map to TRBD1. Germline V gene data show CDR1 as MNHEY and CDR2 as SMNVEV (reference sequence). The CDR3 extends over 16 amino acids. Trimming cost V 1 base and J 6 bases; bases outside gene matches: 5. The CDR3 nucleotides read TGTGCCAGCAGTTTATACTCCGGGACAGGGGGCAATGAGCAGTTCTTC. This gives the protein CASSLYSGTGGNEQFF.

This chain uses TRBV25-1 with TRBJ1-2; 8 bases fit TRBD1. CDR1 and CDR2 (germline): MGHDK, SYGVNS. The CDR3 totals 14 residues. Trimming removed 3 bases from V and 6 bases from J; junction bases left unmatched: 6. The CDR3 sequence is CASSDRQGAHGYTF. CDR3 DNA: TGTGCCAGCAGTGACCGTCAGGGGGCGCATGGCTACACCTTC.

The V and J genes are TRBV2 and TRBJ2-7; TRBD1 matches 7 bases. The V and J ends lost 5 bases and 3 bases, in that order; junction bases with no gene match: 7. CDR1 SNHLY and CDR2 FYNNEI come from the germline V gene. The CDR3 has 14 residues. The CDR3 spells CASSNRDSYYEQYF. The CDR3 nucleotides read TGTGCCAGCAGTAACCGGGACAGCTACTACGAGCAGTACTTC.

V usage is TRBV7-7 and J usage is TRBJ2-3, with TRBD1 identical over 7 bases. Germline lookup yields CDR1 SSHAT and CDR2 FNYEAQ (reference sequence). Trimming removed 4 bases from V and 11 bases from J; junction bases left unmatched: 9. This CDR3 spans 13 amino acids. The CDR3 reads CASSYTQGSMQYF. In DNA form, the CDR3 reads TGTGCCAGCAGCTACACACAGGGGAGTATGCAGTATTTT.

The CDR3 reads CASSTGTSQPQHF. CDR3 in DNA: TGTGCCAGCAGTACCGGGACATCTCAGCCCCAGCATTTT. The chain employs TRBV28 and TRBJ1-5; perhaps TRBD1 as D (6 bases). The CDR3 contains 13 residues. Germline values: CDR1 MDHEN, CDR2 SYDVKM. V lost 5 bases to trimming and J lost 6 bases, with 11 bases between them.

V is TRBV5-1 and J is TRBJ1-1, with 8 positions matching TRBD1. In germline, CDR1 is SGHRS, CDR2 YFSETQ. The CDR3 runs to 15 residues. V was clipped by 2 bases and J by 2 bases; unmatched bases: 5. The CDR3 loop reads CASSFAGGRNTEAFF. In nucleotides, the CDR3 is TGCGCCAGCAGCTTCGCAGGGGGCCGAAACACTGAAGCTTTCTTT.

V is TRBV7-3 and J is TRBJ2-1; 9 bases align to TRBD1. V dropped 1 base and J dropped 7; count of bases not matched to a gene: 8. Germline assignment: CDR1 SGHTA and CDR2 FQGTGA. CDR3 size: 16 residues. The CDR3: CASSLIGTGGLNEQFF. CDR3 DNA sequence: TGTGCCAGCAGCTTAATTGGCACAGGGGGCTTGAATGAGCAGTTCTTC.

The chain recombines TRBV30 with TRBJ2-7; D remains unclear. The CDR3 spans 16 residues. CDR1 GTSNPN and CDR2 SVGIG come from the germline V gene (reference sequence). V was trimmed by 3 bases and J by 0 bases, leaving 18 bases between them. CDR3 amino acids: CAWSALNQWSSYEQYF. CDR3 sequence (DNA): TGTGCCTGGAGCGCCCTAAATCAGTGGAGCTCCTACGAGCAGTACTTC.

This chain uses TRBV30 with TRBJ2-7; perhaps TRBD2 as D (5 bases). This CDR3 has 14 amino acids. Deletions cut 1 base from V and 1 base from J, with 11 bases between. Germline CDR1 and CDR2: GTSNPN and SVGIG (reference sequence). Written as DNA, the CDR3 is TGTGCCTGGAGTGACCCCGGGGTATCCTACGAGCAGTACTTC. Protein: CAWSDPGVSYEQYF.

V is TRBV5-3 and J is TRBJ2-1; D perhaps matches TRBD1 (6 bases). TRBV5-3 belongs to the ORF category, with a function that is uncertain. Trimming stripped 0 bases from V and 0 bases from J, with 10 bases between. The CDR3 spans 16 residues. The CDR3 DNA is TGTGCCAGAAGCTTGGCGTCGGGACACTCCTACAATGAGCAGTTCTTC. It is translated as CARSLASGHSYNEQFF.

This clone was counted a single time. The J gene is TRBJ2-5, the V gene TRBV7-6; D perhaps matches TRBD2 (6 bases). Germline V lookup: CDR1 SGHVS, CDR2 FNYEAQ. The CDR3 sequence is 14 residues long. V lost 1 base to trimming and J lost 5 bases, with 11 bases between them. The CDR3 nucleotides read TGTGCCAGCAGCTTAGGGGATGGAGGGGAGACCCAGTACTTC. It is translated as CASSLGDGGETQYF.